These 22 T cell receptor beta chains were all obtained from the same sample, sequenced in a study of blood T cells in healthy people across ages. Combining a sample-barcoded 5' primer with a J-beta primer mix, a second PCR ran for about 6 to 12 cycles. TCRdb reanalysed the 5' RACE reads using MiXCR and keeps one entry per CDR3 protein. The sample consists of about 1.6 million distinct CDR3 sequences, around 36% of them appearing once. Source material: blood. Every receptor here comes from a woman aged 25 to 39 in good health.

The V gene is TRBV6-6, the J gene TRBJ1-5; 9 bases map to TRBD1. The germline V gene encodes CDR1 MNHNY and CDR2 SVGAGI (reference sequence). The CDR3 is 14 amino acids. V lost 6 bases to trimming and J lost 6 bases; unmatched junction nucleotides: 6. In DNA, the CDR3 is TGTGCCAGCAGCACCGGGACAGGGATTCAGCCCCAGCATTTT. Its protein product is CASSTGTGIQPQHF.

This clonotype was seen more than once but under ten times. The chain recombines TRBV7-9 with TRBJ2-3, with TRBD2 matching over 8 bases. CDR3 size: 20 residues. With 7 bases clipped from V and 0 bases from J, the junction kept 21 bases outside the gene matches. Germline lookup yields CDR1 SEHNR and CDR2 FQNEAQ (reference sequence). The CDR3 sequence: CASTLRASGLRDTSTDTQYF. CDR3 bases: TGTGCCAGCACCCTCAGGGCTAGCGGGCTTCGAGATACTAGCACAGATACGCAGTATTTT.

CDR3 bases: TGTGCCAGCAGTACACCAAGGTCCGGGACTAGCGTGGAGACCCAGTACTTC. This codes for CASSTPRSGTSVETQYF. The chain employs TRBV2 and TRBJ2-5; 10 bases fit TRBD2. With 5 bases clipped from V and 5 bases from J, the junction kept 14 bases outside the gene matches. From germline, CDR1 is SNHLY and CDR2 FYNNEI. The CDR3 length is 17 residues.

The chain uses TRBV20-1 and TRBJ2-3; D unclear. Germline V gives CDR1 DFQATT, CDR2 SNEGSKA (reference sequence). V was trimmed by 5 bases and J by 6 bases, leaving 6 bases between them. This CDR3 is 10 amino acids long. CDR3 nucleotide sequence: TGCAGTGCTGTCTGGGATACGCAGTATTTT. Translating gives CSAVWDTQYF.

The genes are TRBV11-2 and TRBJ1-6, with unresolved D. The V end lost 6 bases, the J end lost 9 bases, and 18 bases lay between the germline ends. The CDR3 extends over 15 amino acids. In germline, CDR1 is SGHAT, CDR2 FQNNGV. The CDR3 nucleotides read TGTGCCAGCAGTCCAAGGGTGGCCTACGGTTCACCCCTCCACTTT. Protein: CASSPRVAYGSPLHF.

This clonotype was recorded a few times. The V and J genes are TRBV19 and TRBJ2-2, with D tentatively TRBD1 or TRBD2 (5 bases each). The ends were cut back, 3 bases at V and 3 bases at J, with 14 bases in the middle. The CDR3 is made up of 16 amino acids. CDR1 LNHDA and CDR2 SQIVND come from the germline V gene (reference sequence). In DNA form, the CDR3 reads TGTGCCAGTAGTATGTCGGGGACGGTGCACACCGGGGAGCTGTTTTTT. This sequence encodes CASSMSGTVHTGELFF. The whole variable domain, remainder taken from reference TRBV19 and TRBJ2-2, is DGGITQSPKYLFRKEGQNVTLSCEQNLNHDAMYWYRQDPGQGLRLIYYSQIVNDFQKGDIAEGYSVSREKKESFPLTVTSAQKNPTAFYLCASSMSGTVHTGELFFGEGSRLTVL.

This chain joins TRBV7-2 and TRBJ2-1; D might be TRBD2 (6 bases). There are 13 residues in the CDR3. Germline values: CDR1 SGHTA, CDR2 FQGNSA. V shed 5 bases and J shed 6 bases, with 11 bases lying between them. The CDR3 sequence: CASSTHSGNEQFF. The CDR3 DNA reads as TGTGCCAGCAGCACCCATAGCGGCAATGAGCAGTTCTTC.

As regards this clonotype: The junction departs from the called germline gene at one end, perhaps through a read error. V gene TRBV12-3 or TRBV12-4 combines with J gene TRBJ1-1, with D unclear. The CDR3 loop spans 13 amino acids. As DNA, the CDR3 is TGTGCCAGCAGTCTCTTCGGGGTCACTGAAGCTCTCTTT. It translates to CASSLFGVTEALF.

V and J are TRBV7-9 and TRBJ1-1, with TRBD1 identical over 9 bases. V shed 5 bases and J 1 base; nucleotides not matched to a gene: 17. Looked up from germline, CDR1 is SEHNR and CDR2 is FQNEAQ (reference sequence). The CDR3 has 19 residues. The CDR3 DNA follows: TGTGCCAGCAGCCCTGCCAACCCGGGACAGGGACTGGGGAACACTGAAGCTTTCTTT. Residues: CASSPANPGQGLGNTEAFF. The entire variable domain, with the rest obtained from reference TRBV7-9 and TRBJ1-1, is as follows: DTGVSQNPRHKITKRGQNVTFRCDPISEHNRLYWYRQTLGQGPEFLTYFQNEAQLEKSRLLSDRFSAERPKGSFSTLEIQRTEQGDSAMYLCASSPANPGQGLGNTEAFFGQGTRLTVV.

Details on this clonotype: A read error is possible here, since a much larger clone lies one base away. The chain links TRBV5-5 to TRBJ2-6; no reliable D call. Germline V gene sequence: CDR1 SGHKS, CDR2 YYEKEE (reference sequence). V dropped 3 bases and J dropped 2 bases, with 6 bases sitting between them. The CDR3 runs to 14 residues. In DNA form, the CDR3 reads TGTGCCAGCAGCTGGTCCGCTGGGGCCAACGTCCTGACTTTC. It encodes CASSWSAGANVLTF. The full variable domain, completed using reference TRBV5-5 and TRBJ2-6, is DAGVTQSPTHLIKTRGQQVTLRCSPISGHKSVSWYQQVLGQGPQFIFQYYEKEERGRGNFPDRFSARQFPNYSSELNVNALLLGDSALYLCASSWSAGANVLTFGAGSRLTVL.

DNA for the CDR3: TGTGCCATCAGTGACTGGAGGACTGAAGCTTTCTTT. This gives the protein CAISDWRTEAFF. The J gene is TRBJ1-1, the V gene TRBV10-3; D gene unclear. Germline V CDR1 and CDR2: ENHRY, SYGVKD. V gave up 3 bases and J gave up 5 bases, with 7 bases separating them. The CDR3 sequence is 12 residues long.

This clonotype has at least ten counts. V and J are TRBV29-1 and TRBJ2-7; D gene uncertain. Germline V gene sequence: CDR1 SQVTM, CDR2 ANQGSEA. This CDR3 has 11 residues. V was trimmed by 7 bases and J by 0 bases, leaving 7 bases between them. The CDR3 here is CSAGRSYEQYF. CDR3 DNA sequence: TGCAGCGCCGGCCGCTCCTACGAGCAGTACTTC.

This chain joins TRBV20-1 and TRBJ1-2; the D gene is possibly TRBD1 (5 bases). This CDR3 has 14 amino acids. Trimming took 1 base from V and 4 from J, leaving 13 bases between them. Germline CDR1 is DFQATT and CDR2 is SNEGSKA (reference sequence). CDR3 amino acids: CSARVRAGSYGYTF. CDR3 nucleotide sequence: TGCAGTGCTAGAGTTCGTGCAGGGAGCTATGGCTACACCTTC.

This chain links TRBV5-1 with TRBJ2-1; 14 bases align to TRBD2. The junction had 6 bases not matched to a gene; V was cut back by 3 bases and J by 7 bases. Germline V CDR1 and CDR2: SGHRS, YFSETQ. The CDR3 spans 16 residues. CDR3 sequence reads: CASSWTSGGSRNEQFF. Written as DNA, the CDR3 is TGCGCCAGCAGCTGGACTAGCGGGGGGTCGAGGAATGAGCAGTTCTTC.

V is TRBV7-9 and J is TRBJ2-3, with a weak D call TRBD2 (7 bases). Germline CDR1 SEHNR, CDR2 FQNEAQ (reference sequence). This CDR3 has 17 amino acids. The V end was cut by 8 bases, the J end by 3 bases, with 24 bases between. The CDR3 DNA reads as TGTGCCAGCTTGCCCGGAGGTGCGGGGGCCGTGACAGATACGCAGTATTTT. This encodes CASLPGGAGAVTDTQYF.

There are a few counts of this clonotype. The rearrangement joins TRBV20-1 to TRBJ2-7; 8 nucleotides line up with TRBD1. The germline CDR1 and CDR2 sequences are DFQATT and SNEGSKA (reference sequence). This CDR3 contains 16 residues. V gave up 0 bases and J gave up 3 bases; unmatched junction bases: 10. This chain's CDR3 is CSARDGLRTGGYEQYF. CDR3 sequence (DNA): TGCAGTGCTAGAGATGGCCTCCGAACAGGGGGCTACGAGCAGTACTTC.

The chain is built from TRBV20-1 and TRBJ1-1, with D unresolved. CDR1 is DFQATT, CDR2 SNEGSKA, per germline (reference sequence). The CDR3 is made up of 13 amino acids. The V and J ends lost 5 bases and 7 bases respectively, with 17 bases between them. CDR3 amino acids: CSAPDTRAVEAFF. Here the CDR3 DNA reads TGCAGTGCTCCAGACACCCGCGCGGTTGAAGCTTTCTTT.

The chain uses TRBV6-6 and TRBJ2-7; D might be TRBD2 (6 bases). Trimming left V 8 bases short and J 2 bases short, with 16 bases between. CDR1 and CDR2 from the germline V gene are MNHNY and SVGAGI (reference sequence). The CDR3 contains 14 residues. In DNA, the CDR3 is TGTGCCAGCCGTCAGAGCGGGCCGCCCTACGAGCAGTACTTC. It translates to CASRQSGPPYEQYF.

This clonotype was seen more than once but under ten times. The chain has TRBV27 and TRBJ2-1; 9 nucleotides agree with TRBD2. The V gene's germline CDR1 is MNHEY and CDR2 SMNVEV (reference sequence). V dropped 7 bases and J dropped 7; count of bases not matched to a gene: 8. CDR3 size: 14 residues. The CDR3 sequence is CASMVRAGGNEQFF. Here the CDR3 DNA reads TGTGCCAGCATGGTTCGCGCGGGAGGGAATGAGCAGTTCTTC.

This clonotype was picked up a small number of times. This chain uses TRBV24-1 with TRBJ2-1; D is ambiguous. V was clipped by 4 bases and J by 1 base, with 16 bases between them. Germline-derived CDR1 and CDR2 are KGHDR and SFDVKD. CDR3 length equals 17 residues. Written as DNA, the CDR3 is TGTGCCACCAGTGACACTACTTATGGGCTATCCTACAATGAGCAGTTCTTC. Translated, it gives CATSDTTYGLSYNEQFF.

This rearrangement joins TRBV20-1 to TRBJ2-1; the D gene could be TRBD1 or TRBD2 (5 bases each). The CDR3 runs 16 residues. Trimming took off 3 bases at V and 8 bases at J, with 23 bases between the two ends. In germline, CDR1 is DFQATT, CDR2 SNEGSKA (reference sequence). The CDR3 region is CSASHSGTSPFDEQFF. CDR3 coding DNA: TGCAGTGCTAGTCATTCGGGGACCTCTCCATTCGATGAGCAGTTCTTC.

The chain combines TRBV20-1 with TRBJ2-5; 13 positions agree with TRBD2. TRBJ2-7 matches the DNA end more closely, so the J call is doubtful. Germline V gene lookup returns CDR1 DFQATT and CDR2 SNEGSKA (reference sequence). The CDR3 spans 18 residues. The CDR3 DNA reads TGCAGTGCTAGCCCACTCGTGGGACTAGCGGGGCCAACCTACGAGCAGTACTTC. Encoded protein: CSASPLVGLAGPTYEQYF.